This T cell receptor beta chain appears in the sequencing data of a study of shared clonotypes between healthy human individuals. General study results and limits: The sampled material consisted only of blood, and tissue repertoires are likely to differ.

Comment on this clone: Its target is not known.

Deep-level assay runs were performed. Profiling relied on immunoSEQ multiplex PCR, and the TCRdb table lists in-frame clones only, not all of them. This sample has around 2.3 million clones, with under 97% found just once. The clonotype was recovered from a man aged 18 to 29 in good health. Sequencing used naive CD4+ T cells sorted from blood. Documented subset: CD45RA+ positively selected.

CDR3 nucleotides: TGTGCCAGCAGCTACGGACTGTCCTCCTACGAGCAGTACTTC. Its protein is CASSYGLSSYEQYF. V and J are TRBV5-4 and TRBJ2-7; possibly TRBD2 for D (5 bases). Trimming took 3 bases from V and 0 from J, leaving 10 bases between them. The germline gives CDR1 SGHNT, CDR2 YYREEE (reference sequence). The CDR3 length is 14 residues.